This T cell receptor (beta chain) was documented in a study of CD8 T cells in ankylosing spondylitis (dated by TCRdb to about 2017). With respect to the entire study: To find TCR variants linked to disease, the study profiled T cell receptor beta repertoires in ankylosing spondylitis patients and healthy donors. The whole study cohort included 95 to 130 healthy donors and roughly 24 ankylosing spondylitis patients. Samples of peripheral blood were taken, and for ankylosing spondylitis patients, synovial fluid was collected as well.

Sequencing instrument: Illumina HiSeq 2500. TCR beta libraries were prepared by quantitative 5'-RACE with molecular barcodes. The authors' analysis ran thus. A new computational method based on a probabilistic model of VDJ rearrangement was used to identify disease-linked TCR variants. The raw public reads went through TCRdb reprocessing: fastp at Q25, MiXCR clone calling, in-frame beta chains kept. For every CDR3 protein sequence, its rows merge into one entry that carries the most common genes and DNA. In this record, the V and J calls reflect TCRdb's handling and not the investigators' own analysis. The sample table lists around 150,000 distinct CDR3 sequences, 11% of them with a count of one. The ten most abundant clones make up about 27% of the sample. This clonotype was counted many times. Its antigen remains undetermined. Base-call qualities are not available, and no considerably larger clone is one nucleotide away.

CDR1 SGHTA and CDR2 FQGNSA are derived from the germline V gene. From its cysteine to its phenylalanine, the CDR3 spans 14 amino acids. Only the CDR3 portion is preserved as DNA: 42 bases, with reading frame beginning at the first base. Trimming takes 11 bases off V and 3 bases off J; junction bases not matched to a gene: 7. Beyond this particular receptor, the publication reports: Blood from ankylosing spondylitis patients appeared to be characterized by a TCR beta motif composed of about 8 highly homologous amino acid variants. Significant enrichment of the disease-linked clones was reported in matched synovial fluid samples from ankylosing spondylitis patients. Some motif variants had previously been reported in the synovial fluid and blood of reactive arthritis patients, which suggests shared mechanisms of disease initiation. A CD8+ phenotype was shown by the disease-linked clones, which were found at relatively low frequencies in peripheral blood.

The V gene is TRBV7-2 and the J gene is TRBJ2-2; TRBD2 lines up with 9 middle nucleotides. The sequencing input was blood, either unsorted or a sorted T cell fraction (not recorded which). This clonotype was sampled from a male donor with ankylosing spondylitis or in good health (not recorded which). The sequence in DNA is TGTGCCTCTAGGCTAGCGGGGTACACCGGGGAGCTGTTTTTT. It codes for CASRLAGYTGELFF. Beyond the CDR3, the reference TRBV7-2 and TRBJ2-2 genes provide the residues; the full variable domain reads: GAGVSQSPSNKVTEKGKDVELRCDPISGHTALYWYRQSLGQGLEFLIYFQGNSAPDKSGLPSDRFSAERTGGSVSTLTIQRTQQEDSAVYLCASRLAGYTGELFFGEGSRLTVL.